These T cell receptor beta chains were read from a single sample in a study of vaccination effects on CD4 cells after COVID-19. Using immunoSEQ multiplex PCR, the repertoire was profiled, and TCRdb retains in-frame clones only, with some absent. The data show around 11,000 clones, with approximately 74% seen just once and 20% to 30% held by the top ten. No antigens are known for them. The sample in question was CD4+ T cells from PBMCs cultured with HCoV-229E spike peptides, obtained before COVID-19 vaccination. All receptors derive from a human donor who received a COVID-19 vaccine. CDR3s include the opening cysteine and the closing phenylalanine or tryptophan. A D gene is named only where the DNA matches it firmly. Some rows mark clone size as missing; the rest say once, few, many or name a class of expanded clone.

D,size,V,J,DNA,CDR3
TRBD1,.,TRBV11-3,TRBJ2-1,TGTGCCAGCAGCTTACAGGGGGCATTGAATGAGCAGTTCTTC,CASSLQGALNEQFF
.,.,TRBV5-6,TRBJ2-3,TGTGCCAGCAGCGGCACGGCGAGGCGGGGCACAGATACGCAGTATTTT,CASSGTARRGTDTQYF
.,.,TRBV7-2,TRBJ2-3,TGTGCCAGCAGCTTAAGGATGGATACGCAGTATTTT,CASSLRMDTQYF
.,.,TRBV11-2,TRBJ1-4,TGTGCCAGCAGCCTCTGGGACCGTGAAAAACTGTTTTTT,CASSLWDREKLFF
TRBD1,once,TRBV29-1,TRBJ2-3,TGCAGCGTTGCGGGCGGGACAGGGGGCTTTGGCACAGATACGCAGTATTTT,CSVAGGTGGFGTDTQYF
TRBD1,.,TRBV7-9,TRBJ1-2,TGTGCCAGCAGCCCGACCCCGACAGGGAGGGACTATGGCTACACCTTC,CASSPTPTGRDYGYTF
TRBD1,.,TRBV28,TRBJ2-7,TGTGCCAGCAGTACTCCACGGGACAGGGCCGAGCAGTACTTC,CASSTPRDRAEQYF
.,few,TRBV18,TRBJ1-5,TGTGCCAGCTCACCCCCAGGGAAAAATGATCAGCCCCAGCATTTT,CASSPPGKNDQPQHF
.,.,TRBV29-1,TRBJ1-3,TGCAGCGTCACCAGGGGCTCTGGAAACACCATATATTTT,CSVTRGSGNTIYF
.,.,TRBV7-2,TRBJ2-7,TGTGCCAGCAGCTTAATGTCGCCCTACGAGCAGTACTTC,CASSLMSPYEQYF
.,.,TRBV7-9,TRBJ1-2,TGTGCCAGCAGCTTAGAAAAGCCGTTTAACTATGGCTACACCTTC,CASSLEKPFNYGYTF
.,.,TRBV10-3,TRBJ2-1,TGTGCCATTCAAGGGGACGGAGGCGACAATGAGCAGTTCTTC,CAIQGDGGDNEQFF
TRBD2,.,TRBV14,TRBJ2-1,TGTGCCAGCAGCCAAGTTGGGACTAGAAACAATGAGCAGTTCTTC,CASSQVGTRNNEQFF
.,few,TRBV28,TRBJ1-2,TGTGCCAGCAGTCCATCCTCACCCCCCGGATGGACCTTC,CASSPSSPPGWTF
.,.,TRBV6-5,TRBJ1-6,TGTGCCAGCACCCTCTTGGCCCCCTATAATTCACCCCTCCACTTT,CASTLLAPYNSPLHF
TRBD1,.,TRBV19,TRBJ1-6,TGTGCCAGTAGTTGGGACAGTCGAAACTATAATTCACCCCTCCACTTT,CASSWDSRNYNSPLHF
.,.,TRBV5-4,TRBJ1-3,TGTGCCAGCAGCGATGCAGGGGCACGACCTGGAAACACCATATATTTT,CASSDAGARPGNTIYF
TRBD2,.,TRBV6-2/TRBV6-3,TRBJ2-7,TGTGCCAGCAGTTATCAGCGGGGACTCTCCTACGAGCAGTACTTC,CASSYQRGLSYEQYF
TRBD1,.,TRBV3-1/TRBV3-2,TRBJ2-7,TGTGCCAGCAGCCTCCAGGGGGACTCCTACGAGCAGTACTTC,CASSLQGDSYEQYF
.,few,TRBV28,TRBJ1-1,TGTGCCAGCAGTTTAGTTGGACTGGGGACTGAAGCTTTCTTT,CASSLVGLGTEAFF
.,few,TRBV2,TRBJ2-1,TGTGCCAGCAGTGACAGGGTCCGTAGCGAGCAGTTCTTC,CASSDRVRSEQFF
.,.,TRBV28,TRBJ1-6,TGTGCCAGCAGCCTCGGGGGGAATTCACCCCTCCACTTT,CASSLGGNSPLHF
TRBD1,.,TRBV28,TRBJ1-2,TGTGCCAGCAGCTCCCGGGGGGCAGGGGGCAACTATGGCTACACCTTC,CASSSRGAGGNYGYTF
TRBD2,few,TRBV28,TRBJ2-2,TGTGCCAGCTCTGCGACTAGCGGGAGCCTTACCGGGGAGCTGTTTTTT,CASSATSGSLTGELFF
.,.,TRBV5-5,TRBJ1-6,TGTGCCAGCAGCTTGGAGGGGATCGGGTATAATTCACCCCTCCACTTT,CASSLEGIGYNSPLHF
.,.,TRBV7-2,TRBJ1-1,TGTGCCAGCACCAAAAGAGGTGGGGCTAACACTGAAGCTTTCTTT,CASTKRGGANTEAFF
.,.,TRBV19,TRBJ2-5,TGTGCCAGTAGTATATCCTGGGGGGAGACCCAGTACTTC,CASSISWGETQYF
.,.,TRBV27,TRBJ2-7,TGTGCCAGCAGTTTATTGGGGAATTCCTACGAGCAGTACTTC,CASSLLGNSYEQYF
.,.,TRBV5-4,TRBJ1-6,TGTGCCAGCAGCTTGAGGGCCGTCAATTCACCCCTCCACTTT,CASSLRAVNSPLHF
.,.,TRBV6-5,TRBJ1-2,TGTGCCAGCAATCACGGGGGTGGCTACACCTTC,CASNHGGGYTF
.,.,TRBV7-2,TRBJ2-1,TGTGCCAGCAGCCCAAGCCGAGACGGATACAATGAGCAGTTCTTC,CASSPSRDGYNEQFF
.,.,TRBV10-3,TRBJ2-6,TGTGCCATCAGTGATAGCCGAATCTCTGGGGCCAACGTCCTGACTTTC,CAISDSRISGANVLTF
.,.,TRBV7-2,TRBJ1-2,TGTGCCAGCAGCTTAGTTCAAGAAAACTATGGCTACACCTTC,CASSLVQENYGYTF
.,.,TRBV29-1,TRBJ2-7,TGCAGCGGGGCATCGCGCACTTCCTTCTACTACGAGCAGTACTTC,CSGASRTSFYYEQYF
.,.,TRBV10-1,TRBJ2-4,TGCGCCAGCAGTGAGAGCTGGGACATCAAAAACATTCAGTACTTC,CASSESWDIKNIQYF
.,.,TRBV6-6,TRBJ2-3,TGTGCCAGCAGTTACTCTCTCGGGGTGACAGATACGCAGTATTTT,CASSYSLGVTDTQYF
.,.,TRBV27,TRBJ2-7,TGTGCCAGCACCAAAGTGGGGGGGGGCCCACTCGAGCAGTACTTC,CASTKVGGGPLEQYF
.,once,TRBV6-5,TRBJ1-5,TGTGCCAGCAGCCAACGAGGCGGTCAGCCCCAGCATTTT,CASSQRGGQPQHF
.,.,TRBV19,TRBJ1-5,TGTGCCAGTAGGATGGTGAGAGAGCCCCAGCATTTT,CASRMVREPQHF
.,.,TRBV4-3,TRBJ2-1,TGCGCCAGCAGCCAGTCCCGGGACACCTCCTACAATGAGCAGTTCTTC,CASSQSRDTSYNEQFF
.,.,TRBV7-2,TRBJ2-2,TGTGCCAGCAGCTTAGGTGTAGTCGGGGAGCTGTTTTTT,CASSLGVVGELFF
.,.,TRBV11-2,TRBJ2-6,TGTGCCAGCAGCTTAGCCCCCTCTGGGGCCAACGTCCTGACTTTC,CASSLAPSGANVLTF